The subject of this entry is one T cell receptor (beta chain). Trimming took 10 bases from V and 2 from J; bases not matched to a gene: 7. CDR3 length equals 13 residues. Looked up from germline, CDR1 is SGHTA and CDR2 is FQGNSA. The data were taken from a study of blood T cell repertoires in COVID-19. Study background: Samples taken during acute and convalescent COVID-19 were collected in the United States, Italy and Spain. PBMCs, B-cell-depleted T cells, or T cells were the source of the cDNA or gDNA that made up the material.

In the source study's methods: Estimates of nucleated cell counts were drawn from the amplification of reference gene primers. Assay used: immunoSEQ multiplex PCR; TCRdb lists only in-frame clones, some missing. V and J calls and clone size come straight from that table; D and trimming were deduced from the DNA. The sample contains about 75,000 clones, 60% to 85% of which appear only once. The chain employs TRBV7-2 and TRBJ2-5, with TRBD1 matching 7 bases. The specimen sequenced was peripheral blood. This TCR came from a woman of 80 years or more with active or convalescent COVID-19. The CDR3 DNA follows: TGTGCCACTAGCCGGGACAGACAAGAGACCCAGTACTTC. Amino acids: CATSRDRQETQYF.